This T cell receptor beta chain came from a study of CD8 T cells in ankylosing spondylitis. TCR beta libraries were made by quantitative 5'-RACE with molecular barcodes. TCRdb re-called the 5' RACE reads through MiXCR, storing one row per CDR3 protein. The repertoire holds about 250,000 distinct CDR3 sequences, with approximately 7.6% as singletons. V was cut by 4 bases and J by 1 base, with 16 bases left in between. This CDR3 region has 16 residues. Germline assignment: CDR1 MNHEY and CDR2 SMNVEV (reference sequence). Overall study findings and caveats: Reports say disease-linked clones showed up significantly more in matched ankylosing spondylitis synovial fluid. CD8+ cells made up the disease-linked clones, which were relatively rare in peripheral blood. Reports of some motif variants in reactive arthritis synovial fluid and blood predate this one.

This clonotype appeared many times. Its antigen is currently unknown. The chain recombines TRBV27 with TRBJ2-5, with TRBD2 as a possible D gene (5 bases). Sequencing input: blood, either unsorted or a sorted T cell fraction (not recorded which). The sequence came from a female donor with ankylosing spondylitis or in good health (not recorded which). The CDR3 sequence: CASSSLTSFLQETQYF. The CDR3 bases are TGTGCCAGCAGTTCACTTACTAGTTTCCTCCAAGAGACCCAGTACTTC.